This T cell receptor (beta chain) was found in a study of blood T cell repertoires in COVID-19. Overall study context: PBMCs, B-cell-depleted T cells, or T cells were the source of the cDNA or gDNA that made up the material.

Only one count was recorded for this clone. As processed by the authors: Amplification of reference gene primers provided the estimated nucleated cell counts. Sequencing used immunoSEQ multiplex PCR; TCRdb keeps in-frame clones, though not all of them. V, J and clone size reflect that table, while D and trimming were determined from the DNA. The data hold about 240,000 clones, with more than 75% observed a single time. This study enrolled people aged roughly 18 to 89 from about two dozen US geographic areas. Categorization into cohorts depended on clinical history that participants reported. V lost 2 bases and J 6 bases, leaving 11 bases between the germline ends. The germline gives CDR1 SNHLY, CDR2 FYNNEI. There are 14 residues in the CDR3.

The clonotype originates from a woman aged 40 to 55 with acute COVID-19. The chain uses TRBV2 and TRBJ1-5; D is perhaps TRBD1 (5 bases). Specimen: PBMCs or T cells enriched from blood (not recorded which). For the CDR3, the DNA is TGTGCCAGCAGTGAACAGGGTACCGGTCAGCCCCAGCATTTT. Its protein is CASSEQGTGQPQHF.